This T cell receptor beta chain was captured in a study of response to subunit inactivated influenza vaccine. TCRdb re-derived calls from the RT-PCR reads in MiXCR, one entry per CDR3 protein. The sample yields around 760,000 distinct CDR3 sequences, 11% to 15% seen once. The CDR3 runs 13 residues. The V end lost 2 bases, the J end lost 10 bases, and 15 bases lay between the germline ends. Per germline, CDR1 SGDLS and CDR2 YYNGEE. This specimen was PBMCs from blood, taken roughly 2 weeks before vaccination. V usage is TRBV9 and J usage is TRBJ1-1, with no clear D. The receptor was derived from a man aged 50 to 59 who received an inactivated influenza vaccine. CDR3 bases: TGTGCCAGCAGCGTGTATTCGGGCCGTGGAGCTTTCTTT. Translation: CASSVYSGRGAFF.